This T cell receptor (beta chain) was found in a study of blood T cell repertoires in COVID-19. In this sample, this clone turned up a few times. Produced via immunoSEQ multiplex PCR; TCRdb's table is partial and in-frame only. The repertoire holds approximately 210,000 clones, with about 88% as singletons. The CDR3 covers 15 residues. Germline CDR1 reads SEHNR; CDR2 reads FQNEAQ (reference sequence). V lost 3 bases to trimming and J lost 3 bases, with 9 bases between them. Source material: peripheral blood. The receptor comes from a man between 65 and 85 years old with acute or convalescent COVID-19. The J gene is TRBJ2-6, the V gene TRBV7-9, with a possible D match to TRBD2 (5 bases). This CDR3 reads CASSLAGDGANVLTF. In nucleotides, the CDR3 is TGTGCCAGCAGCTTGGCCGGGGATGGGGCCAACGTCCTGACTTTC.